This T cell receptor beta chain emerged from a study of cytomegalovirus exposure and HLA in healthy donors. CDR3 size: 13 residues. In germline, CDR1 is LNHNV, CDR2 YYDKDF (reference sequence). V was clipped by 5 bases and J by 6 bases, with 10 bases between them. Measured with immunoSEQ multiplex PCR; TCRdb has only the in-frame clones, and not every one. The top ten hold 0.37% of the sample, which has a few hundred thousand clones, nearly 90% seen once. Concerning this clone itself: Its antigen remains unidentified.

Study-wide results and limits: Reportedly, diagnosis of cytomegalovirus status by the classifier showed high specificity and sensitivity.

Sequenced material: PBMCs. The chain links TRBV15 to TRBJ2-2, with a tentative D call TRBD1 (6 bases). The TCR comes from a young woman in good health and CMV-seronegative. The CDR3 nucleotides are TGTGCCACCAGCGCCGAGGGGGCCGGGGAGCTGTTTTTT. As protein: CATSAEGAGELFF.